Presented here are 28 T cell receptor beta chains from one specimen sequenced in a study of T cells in tumors after PD-1 blockade. TCRdb's copy holds only in-frame clones and misses some; the assay was immunoSEQ multiplex PCR. The top ten hold 20% to 25% of the sample, which has more than 14,000 clones, over 75% seen once. Specimen: PBMCs, collected after anti-PD-1 treatment. These receptor sequences come from a human donor with basal cell carcinoma.

The chain couples TRBV6-2 or TRBV6-3 to TRBJ2-3, with 8 bases aligning to TRBD2. Germline CDR1 reads MNHEY; CDR2 reads SVGEGT. J was trimmed by 5 bases and V by 2 bases; bases with no gene match: 9. This CDR3 is built from 16 residues. The DNA of the CDR3 is TGTGCCAGCAGTTACACTTCGGGGGGGCTCGGAGATACGCAGTATTTT. Its translation: CASSYTSGGLGDTQYF.

The chain couples TRBV4-3 to TRBJ1-1; D may be TRBD1 (6 bases). Per the germline V gene, CDR1 is LGHNA and CDR2 is YSLEER. V lost 2 bases and J 8 bases, leaving 12 bases between the germline ends. This CDR3 has 13 residues. The CDR3, as DNA: TGCGCCAGCAGCCAAATGATTGGACAGGAAGCTTTCTTT. Translating gives CASSQMIGQEAFF.

This chain connects TRBV28 to TRBJ2-1, with D perhaps matching TRBD1 (6 bases). This CDR3 has 16 residues. The germline V and J ends were trimmed by 8 bases and 0 bases, with 17 bases remaining between them. The V gene's germline CDR1 is MDHEN and CDR2 SYDVKM. For the CDR3, the DNA is TGTGCCAGCCGGCTGCCAGGGGCGAGCTCCTACAATGAGCAGTTCTTC. Amino acid sequence: CASRLPGASSYNEQFF.

A remark on this clone: The same CDR3 arises from other DNA sequences in this sample as well. V is TRBV3-1 (or the pseudogene TRBV3-2) and J is TRBJ2-2; D gene ambiguous. The CDR3 runs 16 residues. Germline lookup yields CDR1 LGHDT and CDR2 YNNKEL (reference sequence). V was pared by 2 bases and J by 2 bases, with 12 bases between. The CDR3 reads CASSQSSGANTGELFF. The CDR3 bases are TGTGCCAGCAGCCAAAGCTCAGGAGCCAACACCGGGGAGCTGTTTTTT.

The V and J genes are TRBV5-4 and TRBJ2-3; D is perhaps TRBD1 (6 bases). This CDR3 is built from 15 residues. The V gene's germline CDR1 is SGHNT and CDR2 YYREEE (reference sequence). The ends were cut back, 0 bases at V and 0 bases at J, with 8 bases in the middle. The CDR3 here is CASSLGGQSTDTQYF. The CDR3 DNA follows: TGTGCCAGCAGCTTGGGAGGACAGAGCACAGATACGCAGTATTTT.

This clone was seen a single time. The V gene is TRBV5-1, the J gene TRBJ2-3; a weak D match, TRBD1 (5 bases). Per the germline V gene, CDR1 is SGHRS and CDR2 is YFSETQ. Between the trimmed V and J ends, which lost 0 bases and 5 bases, there was a span of 10 bases. CDR3 length: 14 amino acids. The CDR3 region is CASSLAGREDTQYF. CDR3 bases: TGCGCCAGCAGCTTGGCGGGCAGGGAAGATACGCAGTATTTT.

V is TRBV5-4 and J is TRBJ2-7, with D unclear. The V and J ends lost 0 bases and 2 bases respectively, with 9 bases between them. The CDR3 covers 14 residues. Germline-derived CDR1 and CDR2 are SGHNT and YYREEE (reference sequence). DNA of the CDR3: TGTGCCAGCAGCTTGGCCGCCGGCCCCTACGAGCAGTACTTC. This gives the protein CASSLAAGPYEQYF.

This chain's CDR3 is CASSSYNEQFF. DNA of the CDR3: TGTGCCAGCAGCTCATACAATGAGCAGTTCTTC. This rearrangement joins TRBV5-6 to TRBJ2-1; D call uncertain. CDR1 is SGHDT, CDR2 YYEEEE, per germline. This CDR3 is built from 11 residues. V lost 3 bases to trimming and J lost 4 bases, with 2 bases between them. The full variable domain, completed using reference TRBV5-6 and TRBJ2-1, is DAGVTQSPTHLIKTRGQQVTLRCSPKSGHDTVSWYQQALGQGPQFIFQYYEEEERQRGNFPDRFSGHQFPNYSSELNVNALLLGDSALYLCASSSYNEQFFGPGTRLTVL.

V is TRBV19 and J is TRBJ1-6; D ambiguous. Trimming removed 4 bases at V and 7 bases at J, with 11 bases between. The CDR3 is 14 residues long. CDR1 is LNHDA, CDR2 SQIVND, per germline (reference sequence). This CDR3 reads CASSSRVQNSPLHF. DNA for the CDR3: TGTGCCAGTAGTAGCCGGGTCCAAAATTCACCCCTCCACTTT.

The V and J genes are TRBV6-1 and TRBJ2-6, with a possible D match to TRBD2 (5 bases). V lost 3 bases and J lost 0, with 9 bases in between. The CDR3 length is 16 residues. The germline V gene encodes CDR1 MNHNS and CDR2 SASEGT. CDR3 in amino acids: CASSDPTSSGANVLTF. The CDR3 DNA reads TGTGCCAGCAGTGATCCTACTAGCTCTGGGGCCAACGTCCTGACTTTC.

This chain connects TRBV19 to TRBJ2-7; no clear D. The ends were cut back, 4 bases at V and 0 bases at J, with 10 bases in the middle. From germline, CDR1 is LNHDA and CDR2 SQIVND (reference sequence). The CDR3 spans 14 residues. The CDR3 is CASSRDGLSYEQYF. CDR3 sequence (DNA): TGTGCCAGTAGTAGAGACGGGCTCTCCTACGAGCAGTACTTC.

The chain is built from TRBV27 and TRBJ1-4; D gene uncertain. Trimming removed 3 bases from V and 7 bases from J, with 15 bases in between. The CDR3 consists of 15 residues. CDR1 and CDR2 (germline): MNHEY, SMNVEV (reference sequence). CDR3 residues: CASSFGVAASEKLFF. The DNA of the CDR3 is TGTGCCAGCAGTTTCGGGGTCGCAGCTAGTGAAAAACTGTTTTTT.

The rearrangement links TRBV2 to TRBJ2-1; 8 nucleotides agree with TRBD2. The V and J ends lost 11 bases and 0 bases, in that order; junction bases with no gene match: 21. The V gene's germline CDR1 is SNHLY and CDR2 FYNNEI. The CDR3 has 19 amino acids. In DNA, the CDR3 is TGTGCCCCCAGTTACGGGGGGGCGCGGGTGGGGAGCTCCTACAATGAGCAGTTCTTC. As protein: CAPSYGGARVGSSYNEQFF.

In regard to this clone: The same CDR3 arises from other DNA sequences in this sample as well. The V and J genes are TRBV2 and TRBJ2-1, with 7 positions matching TRBD2. In germline, CDR1 is SNHLY, CDR2 FYNNEI. J was trimmed by 0 bases and V by 11 bases; bases with no gene match: 22. The CDR3 covers 19 residues. The CDR3 spells CARCYGWAGEGSSYNEQFF. The CDR3 DNA sequence: TGTGCCCGCTGTTATGGGTGGGCGGGGGAGGGGAGCTCCTACAATGAGCAGTTCTTC.

The chain combines TRBV2 with TRBJ2-1; TRBD2 matches 9 bases. The CDR3 extends over 19 amino acids. Germline V lookup: CDR1 SNHLY, CDR2 FYNNEI. Losses at the gene ends were 11 bases for V and 0 bases for J; bases not matched to a gene: 20. CDR3 sequence (DNA): TGTGCCCCCAGTCACGGGGGGGCGCGGGAGGGGAGCTCCTACAATGAGCAGTTCTTC. It codes for CAPSHGGAREGSSYNEQFF.

The chain joins TRBV30 to TRBJ1-2; no clear D gene. V lost 2 bases and J lost 2, with 9 bases in between. The length of the CDR3 is 13 residues. The V gene's germline CDR1 is GTSNPN and CDR2 SVGIG (reference sequence). The CDR3 DNA is TGTGCCTGGAGTTGGCAGAGGAACTATGGCTACACCTTC. Translated, it gives CAWSWQRNYGYTF.

The chain carries TRBV15 and TRBJ2-1; D not resolved. CDR1 and CDR2 from the germline V gene are LNHNV and YYDKDF (reference sequence). CDR3 length: 18 amino acids. V gave up 3 bases and J gave up 0 bases, with 18 bases separating them. The DNA for the CDR3 is TGTGCCACCAGCAGTCCCTCCCGGTTCGGCGGCTCCTACAATGAGCAGTTCTTC. It is translated as CATSSPSRFGGSYNEQFF.

The V gene is TRBV12-3 or TRBV12-4, the J gene TRBJ2-5; no reliable D call. V was cut by 2 bases and J by 2 bases, with 6 bases left in between. The CDR3 extends over 13 amino acids. The CDR3 protein is CASSLTAQETQYF. CDR3 DNA sequence: TGTGCCAGCAGTTTAACAGCACAAGAGACCCAGTACTTC.

The rearrangement links TRBV7-2 to TRBJ2-3; possible D gene TRBD1, 6 bases. The length of the CDR3 is 16 residues. CDR1 SGHTA and CDR2 FQGNSA come from the germline V gene. V was trimmed by 3 bases and J by 2 bases, leaving 15 bases between them. CDR3 sequence: CASSLRGGLATDTQYF. In DNA form, the CDR3 reads TGTGCCAGCAGCTTGCGTGGGGGCCTTGCCACAGATACGCAGTATTTT.

There are a few counts of this clone. This chain links TRBV5-4 with TRBJ2-2; D is ambiguous. CDR3 size: 14 residues. The V end was cut by 3 bases, the J end by 1 base, with 7 bases between. Germline assignment: CDR1 SGHNT and CDR2 YYREEE (reference sequence). The CDR3: CASSSGWNTGELFF. The DNA of the CDR3 is TGTGCCAGCAGCTCTGGATGGAACACCGGGGAGCTGTTTTTT.

In this sample, this clone turned up a few times. The chain couples TRBV15 to TRBJ2-1; no firm D call. The CDR3 has 15 amino acids. Germline V gene data show CDR1 as LNHNV and CDR2 as YYDKDF (reference sequence). Trimming pared 5 bases from V and 4 bases from J, leaving 15 bases between. The CDR3 reads CATSLRLGVYNEQFF. The CDR3 DNA is TGTGCCACCAGCCTTCGCCTAGGCGTTTACAATGAGCAGTTCTTC.

The rearrangement joins TRBV20-1 to TRBJ2-1, with 11 nucleotides matching TRBD2. Looked up from germline, CDR1 is DFQATT and CDR2 is SNEGSKA (reference sequence). The CDR3 is 16 residues long. V was clipped by 3 bases and J by 8 bases; unmatched bases: 12. This CDR3 reads CSASQPLAGGFDEQFF. The CDR3 DNA reads TGCAGTGCTAGTCAACCGCTAGCGGGGGGTTTCGATGAGCAGTTCTTC.

The chain has TRBV7-9 and TRBJ2-5, with 7 bases matching TRBD2. CDR3 size: 15 residues. Germline V gene lookup returns CDR1 SEHNR and CDR2 FQNEAQ (reference sequence). J was trimmed by 7 bases and V by 1 base; bases with no gene match: 9. Here the CDR3 reads CASSLGGTIRGTQYF. The CDR3, as DNA: TGTGCCAGCAGCTTAGGTGGGACTATTAGAGGGACCCAGTACTTC.

In its sample, this clone was seen once. With a much larger clone just one base away, this may be a read error. The chain uses TRBV2 and TRBJ2-1; 9 positions match TRBD2. V was pared by 11 bases and J by 0 bases, with 20 bases of the junction left unmatched. Germline V gives CDR1 SNHLY, CDR2 FYNNEI. CDR3 length: 19 amino acids. CDR3 loop: CACCDGWAREGSSYNEQFF. CDR3 DNA: TGTGCCTGCTGTGATGGGTGGGCGCGGGAGGGGAGCTCCTACAATGAGCAGTTCTTC.

This rearrangement joins TRBV3-1 (or the pseudogene TRBV3-2) to TRBJ2-2; D is unclear. Trimming stripped 5 bases from V and 7 bases from J, with 5 bases between. Germline V gives CDR1 LGHDT, CDR2 YNNKEL (reference sequence). The CDR3 length is 11 residues. CDR3 sequence: CASSAGGELFF. The CDR3 nucleotides read TGTGCCAGCAGCGCAGGCGGGGAGCTGTTTTTT.

This chain's CDR3 is CAISENQGPGELFF. The CDR3 DNA reads as TGTGCCATCAGTGAGAACCAGGGCCCCGGGGAGCTGTTTTTT. The J gene is TRBJ2-2, the V gene TRBV10-3; possible D gene TRBD1, 5 bases. Germline CDR1 is ENHRY and CDR2 is SYGVKD. V was trimmed by 2 bases and J by 6 bases, leaving 10 bases between them. This CDR3 region has 14 residues.

V and J are TRBV18 and TRBJ2-7, with 7 bases matching TRBD1. The CDR3 has 14 amino acids. V gave up 3 bases and J gave up 1 base; unmatched junction bases: 3. Looked up from germline, CDR1 is KGHSH and CDR2 is LQKENI. The CDR3 here is CASSPGTASYEQYF. CDR3 coding DNA: TGTGCCAGCTCACCGGGGACAGCGTCCTACGAGCAGTACTTC.

The chain combines TRBV3-1 (or the pseudogene TRBV3-2) with TRBJ2-5; the D is unclear. The germline V gene encodes CDR1 LGHDT and CDR2 YNNKEL (reference sequence). V was pared by 6 bases and J by 4 bases, with 12 bases between. The CDR3 spans 13 residues. The CDR3 DNA follows: TGTGCCAGCAGTCCTAGGGTCCGAGAGACCCAGTACTTC. Encoded protein: CASSPRVRETQYF.